This T cell receptor (beta chain) was identified in a study of blood T cell repertoires in COVID-19 (TCRdb year 2020). About the study as a whole: The collaborator samples originated in the United States, Italy and Spain and spanned the acute and convalescent phases of COVID-19. Sample metadata almost always included a de-identified subject ID, COVID-19 status, age in years and sex. The prospective study material was composed of cDNA or gDNA derived from T cells, B-cell-depleted T cells, or PBMCs. The repertoires were released in a freely available public database meant as a resource for research on the immune response to SARS-CoV-2. Samples were obtained from the ongoing ImmuneRACE study (first 160 participants) and from roughly 1,300 subjects provided by 6 global collaborators. The dataset comprised deeply sampled blood TCRbeta repertoires from subjects exposed to, actively infected with, or recovered from COVID-19. Where HLA class I and class II types were available, the types were taken from metadata supplied by the sample provider, not from assay-based typing. Beyond this particular receptor, the publication reports: Clinical and demographic metadata were provided uncurated, with the amount varying by source and participant.

Whole blood was collected in K2EDTA tubes by collaborating institutions according to the institutions' own protocols. Collaborator samples were shipped for TCRbeta analysis as frozen whole blood, isolated PBMCs, or DNA extracted from either sample type. The immunoSEQ Assay, a bias-controlled multiplex PCR, was used to amplify TCRbeta CDR3 regions from genomic DNA. The original methods were these. The number of nucleated cells in each sample was estimated by amplification of reference gene primers within the assay. To quantify the absolute abundance of each unique TCRbeta CDR3 rearrangement, sequence reads were collapsed and filtered. For each sample, productive Simpson clonality was calculated as the square root of Simpson's diversity index across productive rearrangements. What TCRdb holds here is the immuneACCESS table cut down to in-frame rearrangements. Part of the clones is not present; checked against another copy, under half of the missing clones reflect an unresolved V gene, and the others are unexplained. That table furnishes V, J and clone size, whereas the DNA furnished D and trimming. In all, the sample holds fewer than 75,000 clones, and 79% of those were seen once. The ten largest make up roughly 3.2% of the sample.

As concerns this clone: The clone's antigen remains unknown. Base-call qualities are not available, and no considerably larger clone is one nucleotide away.

Spanning cysteine to phenylalanine, the CDR3 consists of 17 amino acids. The only DNA kept is the CDR3, 51 bases in frame from the first base. Sequences LNHDA (CDR1) and SQIVND (CDR2) are obtained from the germline V gene (reference sequence). V is cut by 0 bases and J by 6 bases, and the space between the germline ends is 18 bases. This receptor was identified in a man in his sixties with acute or convalescent COVID-19. This chain joins TRBV19 to TRBJ1-5, with TRBD1 tentatively as D gene (5 bases match). The sample taken for sequencing was peripheral blood. The CDR3 corresponds to CASSIDQGFARGQPQHF. The bases are TGTGCCAGTAGTATAGATCAGGGATTCGCAAGGGGTCAGCCCCAGCATTTT.